The present entry profiles one TCR beta chain with its context. These data originate in a study of CD8 T cells in Susac syndrome. Random hexamers were used to reverse transcribe the RNA input (roughly 0.5 to 1 ug). TCRdb used MiXCR to reprocess the immunoSEQ multiplex PCR reads, holding one entry per CDR3 protein. Of 70,000 or so distinct CDR3 sequences listed, roughly 94% are singletons. This TCR came from a human donor with multiple sclerosis. Material for sequencing was CD8+ T cells from PBMCs.

The CDR3: CASSQDSVKQGAGNTIYF. CDR3 DNA sequence: TGCGCCAGCAGCCAAGATTCAGTCAAACAGGGGGCTGGAAACACCATATATTTT. This rearrangement joins TRBV4-3 to TRBJ1-3, with 8 bases aligning to TRBD1. V trimming: 0 bases; J trimming: 2 bases; junction bases outside the gene matches: 9. This CDR3 is 18 amino acids long. Germline assignment: CDR1 LGHNA and CDR2 YSLEER.